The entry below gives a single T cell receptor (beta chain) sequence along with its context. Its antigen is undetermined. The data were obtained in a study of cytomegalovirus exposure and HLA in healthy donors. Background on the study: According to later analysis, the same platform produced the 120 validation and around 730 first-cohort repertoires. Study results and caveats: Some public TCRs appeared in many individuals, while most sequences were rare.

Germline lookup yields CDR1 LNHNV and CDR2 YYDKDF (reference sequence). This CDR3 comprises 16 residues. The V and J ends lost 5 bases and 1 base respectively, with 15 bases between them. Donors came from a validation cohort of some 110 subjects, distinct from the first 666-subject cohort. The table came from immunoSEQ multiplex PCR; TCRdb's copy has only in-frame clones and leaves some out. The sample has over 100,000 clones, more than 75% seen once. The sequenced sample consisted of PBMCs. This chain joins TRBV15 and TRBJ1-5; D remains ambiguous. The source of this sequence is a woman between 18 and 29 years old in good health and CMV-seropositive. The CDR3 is CATSAEKSISNQPQHF. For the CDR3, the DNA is TGTGCCACCAGCGCCGAAAAGAGTATAAGCAATCAGCCCCAGCATTTT.